This T cell receptor (beta chain) was found in a study of T cell responses to AZD1222 COVID-19 vaccine. As for the study in general: Doses given second, at about 4 or about 12 weeks, were pooled. General study findings and limits: A mostly white British donor set with more females was recruited, and clonal diversity was possibly underestimated.

This clone was observed a single time. Its antigen is unknown. The junction had 8 bases not matched to a gene; V was cut back by 4 bases and J by 3 bases. CDR1 and CDR2 from the germline V gene are LGHDT and YNNKEL (reference sequence). The CDR3 totals 16 residues. Assay used: immunoSEQ multiplex PCR; TCRdb lists only in-frame clones, some missing. The data contain 110,000 to 150,000 clones, around 90% of them singletons. The origin of this receptor is an adult in good health. The sample consisted of peripheral blood, taken on day 0 of AZD1222 vaccination. The chain links TRBV3-1 (or the pseudogene TRBV3-2) to TRBJ2-3; 9 bases agree with TRBD2. This chain's CDR3 is CASSPRLAVGTDTQYF. DNA for the CDR3: TGTGCCAGCAGCCCGAGACTAGCGGTTGGGACAGATACGCAGTATTTT.